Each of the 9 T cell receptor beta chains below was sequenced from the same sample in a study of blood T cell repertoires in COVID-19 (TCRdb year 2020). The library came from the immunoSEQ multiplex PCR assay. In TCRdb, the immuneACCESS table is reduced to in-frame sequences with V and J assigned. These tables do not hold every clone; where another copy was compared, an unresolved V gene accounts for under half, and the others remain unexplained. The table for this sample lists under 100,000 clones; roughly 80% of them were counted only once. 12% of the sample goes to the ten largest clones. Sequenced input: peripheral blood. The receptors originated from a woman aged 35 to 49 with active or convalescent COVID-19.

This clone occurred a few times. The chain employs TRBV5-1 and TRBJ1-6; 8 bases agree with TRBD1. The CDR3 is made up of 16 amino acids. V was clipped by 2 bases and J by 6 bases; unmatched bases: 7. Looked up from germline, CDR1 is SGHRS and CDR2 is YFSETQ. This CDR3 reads CASSFSRTGGNSPLHF. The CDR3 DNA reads TGCGCCAGCAGCTTTAGCCGAACAGGGGGTAATTCACCCCTCCACTTT.

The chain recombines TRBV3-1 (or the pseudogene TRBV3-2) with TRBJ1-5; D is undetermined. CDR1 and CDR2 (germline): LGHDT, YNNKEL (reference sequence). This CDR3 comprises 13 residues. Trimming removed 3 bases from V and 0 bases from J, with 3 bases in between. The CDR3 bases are TGTGCCAGCAGCCATAATAGCAATCAGCCCCAGCATTTT. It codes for CASSHNSNQPQHF.

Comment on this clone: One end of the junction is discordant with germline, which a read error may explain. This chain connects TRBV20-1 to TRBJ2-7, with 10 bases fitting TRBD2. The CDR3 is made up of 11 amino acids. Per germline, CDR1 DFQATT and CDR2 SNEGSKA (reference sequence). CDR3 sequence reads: CSARSGTSAHF. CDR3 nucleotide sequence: TGCAGTGCTAGGAGTGGGACTAGCGCTCACTTC.

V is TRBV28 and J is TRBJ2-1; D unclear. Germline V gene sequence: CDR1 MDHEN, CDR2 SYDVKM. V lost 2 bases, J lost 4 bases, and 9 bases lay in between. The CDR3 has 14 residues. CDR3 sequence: CASSLVGQYNEQFF. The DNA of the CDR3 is TGTGCCAGCAGTTTAGTTGGGCAGTACAATGAGCAGTTCTTC.

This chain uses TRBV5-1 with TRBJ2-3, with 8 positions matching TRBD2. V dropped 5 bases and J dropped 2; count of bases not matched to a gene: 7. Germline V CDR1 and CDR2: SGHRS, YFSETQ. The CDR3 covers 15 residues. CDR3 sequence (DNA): TGCGCCAGCAGACGTGCCGGGAGGGCCACAGATACGCAGTATTTT. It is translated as CASRRAGRATDTQYF.

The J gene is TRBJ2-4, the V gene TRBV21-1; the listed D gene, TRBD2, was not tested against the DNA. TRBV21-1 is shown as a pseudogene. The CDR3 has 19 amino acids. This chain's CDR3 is CASSSRRLAGELAKNIQYF. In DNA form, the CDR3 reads TGTGCCAGCAGCAGTCGGAGACTAGCGGGAGAGTTAGCCAAAAACATTCAGTACTTC.

The CDR3 sequence is CASSVYGSLGNEQFF. The CDR3 nucleotides are TGTGCCAGCAGCGTCTACGGGAGTTTGGGCAATGAGCAGTTCTTC. This chain connects TRBV9 to TRBJ2-1; D may be TRBD2 (6 bases). CDR1 is SGDLS and CDR2 is YYNGEE in the germline V gene. The CDR3 extends over 15 amino acids. V lost 2 bases, J lost 6 bases, and 15 bases lay in between.

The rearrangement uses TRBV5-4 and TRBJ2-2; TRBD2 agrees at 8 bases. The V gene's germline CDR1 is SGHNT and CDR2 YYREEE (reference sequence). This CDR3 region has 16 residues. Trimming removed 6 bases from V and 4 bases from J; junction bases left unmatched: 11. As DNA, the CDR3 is TGTGCCAGCACCACGGGGGGGGCTCAAGGCACCGGGGAGCTGTTTTTT. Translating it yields CASTTGGAQGTGELFF.

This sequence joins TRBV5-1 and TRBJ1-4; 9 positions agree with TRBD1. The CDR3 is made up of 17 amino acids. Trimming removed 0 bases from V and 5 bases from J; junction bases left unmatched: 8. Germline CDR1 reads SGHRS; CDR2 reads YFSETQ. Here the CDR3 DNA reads TGCGCCAGCAGCTTGGTCCCGGGACAGGGCCGGAATGAAAAACTGTTTTTT. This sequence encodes CASSLVPGQGRNEKLFF.